Sequencing of this TCR beta chain was carried out in a study of T cell responses to AZD1222 COVID-19 vaccine (dated by TCRdb to the early 2020s). Broadly, across the study: TCR sequencing was performed for 230 to 250 trial participants, of whom around 200 were given two doses of AZD1222 and around 26 were given two doses of MenACWY control vaccine. Trial participants were enrolled by age into 18-55, 56-69 and 70-plus year subgroups, with around 150, 28 and 57 TCR-sequenced participants respectively.

Results and caveats for the whole study, not just this receptor: After two AZD1222 doses, both the breadth and the depth of spike-specific TCRs were significantly higher than at day 0 and than in MenACWY recipients. The 56-69-year group was small, and its depth increase did not reach significance, likely because of low power. Conclusions about previously exposed vaccinees are limited, since just five to seven AZD1222 recipients were seropositive for SARS-CoV-2 at baseline. Nearly half of unique spike-specific TCRs reportedly recognized epitopes outside regions mutated in the B.1.351 and B.1.1.7 variants. CD4 TCRs associated with the vaccine covered the entire spike protein, and the dominant responses were in regions 160-218 and 743-854. Participants were mostly white British and included more females than males, and it was suggested by the authors that clonal diversity may have been underestimated. Because no day 14 peak-response samples were available, the repertoires could be characterized only after the peak T cell response.

The CDR3 regions of human TCRbeta chains were subjected to immunosequencing. Regarding the original processing steps: Repertoire TCRs were matched against a reference library of SARS-CoV-2-specific TCRs generated with the MIRA antigen-specificity platform. Breadth was defined as the fraction of unique TCRs that were SARS-CoV-2-associated. Depth was defined as the fraction of total T cells that were SARS-CoV-2-associated. Using the MIRA data, each spike-specific TCR was assigned both to the spike region to which the TCR was reactive and to a CD4 or CD8 class. Log10-transformed breadth and depth values were compared by one-way ANOVA with Sidak's multiple comparisons tests. In its TCRdb copy, this immuneACCESS table keeps in-frame sequences only and misses some clones. Where compared with another copy, unresolved V genes explain less than half of these, and the others have no known cause. That table gives V, J and clone size, and the DNA gave D and trimming. Within this sample are 120,000 to 150,000 clones, with over 75% of them counted one time only. Approximately 5.4% of the sample is taken by the ten largest.

Reading the label with the study, this specimen's time point is: about 28 days (+/-7) after the second vaccine dose. The sample's treatment or condition, from its label and the paper: meningococcal conjugate vaccine given as trial control. Vaccinee samples were obtained from the UK trials COV001 and COV002, which included a single-blind randomized controlled phase 2/3 trial of AZD1222 (ChAdOx1 nCoV-19) in healthy adults. For TCRbeta chain sequencing, PBMC samples from trial participants were taken at day 0 and at day 28 after the second dose. A word on this clone: Its antigen has not been determined. Base qualities were left out, and no much larger clone turns up one base away.

The receptor was isolated from an adult who received the MenACWY meningococcal vaccine as a control. Specimen: peripheral blood, collected 28 days after the second dose of the MenACWY control vaccine.

CDR3 protein: CASSLPGGWTEAFF. The nucleotide sequence reads TGTGCCAGCAGTTTACCAGGGGGCTGGACTGAAGCTTTCTTT. Recombination connected TRBV28 to TRBJ1-1, with TRBD1 identical over 8 junction bases. Trimming leaves V shorter by 2 bases and J shorter by 5 bases, with the junction holding 4 bases beyond the gene matches. The CDR3 has 14 amino acids, counting the end cysteine and phenylalanine. This entry keeps only the CDR3 DNA: 42 bases, framed from base 1. Sequences MDHEN (CDR1) and SYDVKM (CDR2) are obtained from the germline V gene.